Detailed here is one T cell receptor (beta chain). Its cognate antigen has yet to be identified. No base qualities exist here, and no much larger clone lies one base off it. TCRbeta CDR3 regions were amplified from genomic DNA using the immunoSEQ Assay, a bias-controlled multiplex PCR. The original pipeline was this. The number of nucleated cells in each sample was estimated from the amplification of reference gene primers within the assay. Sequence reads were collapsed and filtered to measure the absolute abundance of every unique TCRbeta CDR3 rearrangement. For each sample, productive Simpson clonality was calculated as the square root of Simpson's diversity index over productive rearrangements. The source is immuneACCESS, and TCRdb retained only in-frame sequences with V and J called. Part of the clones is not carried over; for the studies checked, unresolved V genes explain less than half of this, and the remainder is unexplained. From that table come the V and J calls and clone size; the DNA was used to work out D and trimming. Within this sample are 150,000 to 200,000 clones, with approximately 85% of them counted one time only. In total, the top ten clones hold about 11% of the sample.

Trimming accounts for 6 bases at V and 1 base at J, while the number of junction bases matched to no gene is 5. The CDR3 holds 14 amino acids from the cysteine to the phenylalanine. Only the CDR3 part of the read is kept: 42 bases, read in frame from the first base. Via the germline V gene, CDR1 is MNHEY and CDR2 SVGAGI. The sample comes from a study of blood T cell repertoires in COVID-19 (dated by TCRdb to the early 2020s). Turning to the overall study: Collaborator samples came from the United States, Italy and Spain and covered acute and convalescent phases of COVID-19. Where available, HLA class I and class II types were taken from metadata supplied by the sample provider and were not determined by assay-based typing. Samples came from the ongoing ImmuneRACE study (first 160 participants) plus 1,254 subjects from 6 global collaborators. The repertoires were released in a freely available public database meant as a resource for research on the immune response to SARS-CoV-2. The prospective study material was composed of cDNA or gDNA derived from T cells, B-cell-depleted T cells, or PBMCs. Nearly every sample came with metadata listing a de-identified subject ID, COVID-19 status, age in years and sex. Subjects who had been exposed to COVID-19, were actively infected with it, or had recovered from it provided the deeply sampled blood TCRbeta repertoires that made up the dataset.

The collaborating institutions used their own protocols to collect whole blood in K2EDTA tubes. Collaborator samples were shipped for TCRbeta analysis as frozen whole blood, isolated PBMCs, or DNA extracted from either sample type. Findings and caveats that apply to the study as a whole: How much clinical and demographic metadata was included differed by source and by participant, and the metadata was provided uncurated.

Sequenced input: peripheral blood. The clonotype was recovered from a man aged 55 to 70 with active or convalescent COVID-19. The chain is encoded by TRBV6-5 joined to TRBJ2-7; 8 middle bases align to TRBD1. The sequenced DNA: TGTGCCAGCAGCGGACAGGGATTTTCCTACGAGCAGTACTTC. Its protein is CASSGQGFSYEQYF.